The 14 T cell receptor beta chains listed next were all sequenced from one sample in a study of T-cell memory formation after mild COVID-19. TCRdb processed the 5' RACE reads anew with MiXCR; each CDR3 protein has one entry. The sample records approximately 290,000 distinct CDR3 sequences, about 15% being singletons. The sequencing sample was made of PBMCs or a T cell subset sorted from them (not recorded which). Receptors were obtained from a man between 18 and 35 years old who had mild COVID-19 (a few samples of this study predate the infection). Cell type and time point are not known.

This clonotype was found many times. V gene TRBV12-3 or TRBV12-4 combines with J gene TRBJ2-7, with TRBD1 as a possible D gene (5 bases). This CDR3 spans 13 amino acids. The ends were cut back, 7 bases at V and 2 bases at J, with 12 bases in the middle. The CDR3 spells CASNPDTTYEQYF. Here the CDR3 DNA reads TGTGCCAGCAACCCGGACACGACCTACGAGCAGTACTTC.

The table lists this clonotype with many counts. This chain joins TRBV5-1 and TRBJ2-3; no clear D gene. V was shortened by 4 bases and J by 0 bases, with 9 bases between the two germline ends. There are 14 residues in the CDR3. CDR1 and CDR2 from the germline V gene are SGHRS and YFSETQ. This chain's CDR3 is CASSVPLSTDTQYF. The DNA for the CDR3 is TGCGCCAGCAGCGTGCCTCTTAGCACAGATACGCAGTATTTT.

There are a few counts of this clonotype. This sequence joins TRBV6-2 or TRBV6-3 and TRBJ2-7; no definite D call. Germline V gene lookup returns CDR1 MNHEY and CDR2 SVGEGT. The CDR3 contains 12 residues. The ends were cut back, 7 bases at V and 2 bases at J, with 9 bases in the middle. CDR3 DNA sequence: TGTGCCAGCAAGGGCCCTACCTACGAGCAGTACTTC. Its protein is CASKGPTYEQYF.

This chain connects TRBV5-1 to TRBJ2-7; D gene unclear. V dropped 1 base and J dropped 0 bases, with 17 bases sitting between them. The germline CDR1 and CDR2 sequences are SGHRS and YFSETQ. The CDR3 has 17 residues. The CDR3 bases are TGCGCCAGCAGCTTGAGAAGGATTGACCGGTCCTCCTACGAGCAGTACTTC. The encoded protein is CASSLRRIDRSSYEQYF. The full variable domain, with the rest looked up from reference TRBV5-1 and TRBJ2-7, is KAGVTQTPRYLIKTRGQQVTLSCSPISGHRSVSWYQQTPGQGLQFLFEYFSETQRNKGNFPGRFSGRQFSNSRSEMNVSTLELGDSALYLCASSLRRIDRSSYEQYFGPGTRLTVT.

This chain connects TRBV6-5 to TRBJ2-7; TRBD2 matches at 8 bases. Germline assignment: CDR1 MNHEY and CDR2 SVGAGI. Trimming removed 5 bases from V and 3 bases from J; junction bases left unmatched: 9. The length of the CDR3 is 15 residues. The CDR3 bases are TGTGCCAGCAGTGCCCGGGCTAGCGGGTACTACGAGCAGTACGTC. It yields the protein CASSARASGYYEQYV.

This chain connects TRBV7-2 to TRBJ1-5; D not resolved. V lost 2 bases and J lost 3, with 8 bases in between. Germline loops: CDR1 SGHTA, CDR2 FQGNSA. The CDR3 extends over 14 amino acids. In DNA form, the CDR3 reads TGTGCCAGCAGCTTAATGGTCGTCAATCAGCCCCAGCATTTT. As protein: CASSLMVVNQPQHF.

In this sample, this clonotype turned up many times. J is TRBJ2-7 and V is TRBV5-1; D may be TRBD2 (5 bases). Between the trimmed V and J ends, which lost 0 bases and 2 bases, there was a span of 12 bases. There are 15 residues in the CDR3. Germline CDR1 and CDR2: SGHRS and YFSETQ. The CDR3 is CASSLAAGGTYEQYV. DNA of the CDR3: TGCGCCAGCAGCTTGGCCGCGGGTGGGACCTACGAGCAGTACGTC.

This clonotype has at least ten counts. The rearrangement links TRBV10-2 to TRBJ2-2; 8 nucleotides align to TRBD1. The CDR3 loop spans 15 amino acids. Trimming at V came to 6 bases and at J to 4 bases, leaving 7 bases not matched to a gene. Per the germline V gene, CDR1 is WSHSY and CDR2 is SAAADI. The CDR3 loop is CASRDGQGSTGELFF. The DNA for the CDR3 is TGCGCCAGCAGGGACGGACAGGGATCCACCGGGGAGCTGTTTTTT.

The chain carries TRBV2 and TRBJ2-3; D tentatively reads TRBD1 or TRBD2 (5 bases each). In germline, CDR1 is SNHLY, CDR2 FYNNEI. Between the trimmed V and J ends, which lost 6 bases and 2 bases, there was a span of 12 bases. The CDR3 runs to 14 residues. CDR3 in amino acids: CASRAEGHTDTQYF. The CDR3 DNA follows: TGTGCCAGCAGGGCCGAGGGGCACACAGATACGCAGTATTTT.

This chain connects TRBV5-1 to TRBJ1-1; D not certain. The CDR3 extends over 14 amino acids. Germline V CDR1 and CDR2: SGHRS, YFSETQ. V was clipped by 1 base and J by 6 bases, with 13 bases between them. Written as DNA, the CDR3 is TGCGCCAGCAGCTTGTTACGGGGTAAGGCTGAAGCTTTCTTT. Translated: CASSLLRGKAEAFF.

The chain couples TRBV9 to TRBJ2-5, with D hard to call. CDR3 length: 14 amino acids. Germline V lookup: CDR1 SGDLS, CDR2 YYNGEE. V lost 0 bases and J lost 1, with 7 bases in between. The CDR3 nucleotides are TGTGCCAGCAGCGTAGCAGTGACCCAAGAGACCCAGTACTTC. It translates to CASSVAVTQETQYF.

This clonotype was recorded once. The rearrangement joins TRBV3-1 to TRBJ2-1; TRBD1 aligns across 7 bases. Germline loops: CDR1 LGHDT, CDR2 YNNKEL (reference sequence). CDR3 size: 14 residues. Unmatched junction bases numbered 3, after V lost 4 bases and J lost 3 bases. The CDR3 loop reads CASSPRDSYNEQFF. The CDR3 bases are TGTGCCAGCAGCCCCCGGGACAGCTACAATGAGCAGTTCTTC.

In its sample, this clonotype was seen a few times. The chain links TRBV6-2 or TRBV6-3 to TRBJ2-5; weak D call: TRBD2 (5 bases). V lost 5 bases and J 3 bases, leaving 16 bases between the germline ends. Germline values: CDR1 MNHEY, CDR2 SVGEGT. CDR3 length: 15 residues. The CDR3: CASSRDPDLKETQYF. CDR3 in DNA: TGTGCCAGCAGTCGGGATCCCGACTTGAAAGAGACCCAGTACTTC.

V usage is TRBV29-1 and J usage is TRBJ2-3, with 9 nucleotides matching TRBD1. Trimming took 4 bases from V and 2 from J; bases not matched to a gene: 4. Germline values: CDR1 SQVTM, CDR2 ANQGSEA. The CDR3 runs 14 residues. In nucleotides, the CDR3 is TGCAGCGTTGCCCGACAGGGGGTCACAGATACGCAGTATTTT. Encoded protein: CSVARQGVTDTQYF.